This T cell receptor (beta chain) was recorded in a study of cytomegalovirus exposure and HLA in healthy donors listed by TCRdb under 2017. Study-level background: An earlier analysis of 587 of the donors reported 276 Gb of sequence data and some 110 million unique TCR beta sequences obtained from 150 million to 200 million T cells. Approximately 310 gigabases of sequencing data and approximately 84 million unique TCR sequences were included in an early release covering several hundred HLA-typed donors. Of the roughly 410 genotyped donors, 80% to 90% were placed in the genetic ancestry cluster associated with self-reported Caucasian donors. The study aimed to test whether signatures of past pathogen exposure could be identified by cataloging public T cell receptors. Using immunosequencing, the study profiled T cell repertoires from 640 or so subjects and related those repertoires to cytomegalovirus serostatus. A separate validation cohort of over 95 different subjects was used in addition to the approximately 610-subject first cohort. High-throughput TCR immunosequencing, statistical association of individual TCRs with disease status, and machine learning were combined to predict cytomegalovirus infection status. In a later analysis, previously published TCR beta repertoires from several hundred donors were re-analyzed and high-resolution HLA genotyping was added so that TCR occurrence patterns could be studied. Rather than using new phenotypic data, the later analysis identified candidate immune exposures from TCR beta sequences and from how often those sequences occurred across donors. An earlier analysis of 450 to 750 of the donors used high-throughput TCR beta sequencing to judge whether each TCR beta V gene segment behaved as functional or pseudogenic. Donor age, sex, ethnicity and CMV serostatus were compiled alongside the repertoire data. In a later genetic analysis, genome-wide SNP genotypes for about 55% of the roughly 670 donors were used, and that subset was treated as a discovery cohort. Every discovery cohort repertoire had been produced on one sequencing platform. Both class I and class II loci were covered by HLA typing, at four-digit resolution. The number of typed donors differed by locus: 629-630 for A, B, C, DRB1 and DQB1; 500 to 550 for DQA1; around 610 for DPA1; and around 470 for DPB1. Roughly five DR-DQ haplotypes were handled as single units for association and clustering because linkage in the cohort was strong. Among almost 400 genotyped donors of the cohort, an average of about 240,000 unique TCR beta nucleotide sequences were sequenced per donor, about a sixth of them non-productive.

Taken from cysteine to phenylalanine, the CDR3 has 15 residues. Only the CDR3 portion is preserved as DNA: 45 bases, with reading frame beginning at the first base. V sheds 5 bases and J sheds 2 bases, leaving 16 bases between their ends. From the germline V gene, CDR1 is MNHEY and CDR2 is SVGAGI. Results the study describes overall, beyond this receptor: An association between a missense DCLRE1C variant and V-gene and J-gene trimming of TCR beta chains was found in a later genetic analysis and replicated in an independent cohort. A later genetic analysis reported fewer N-insertions in productive TCRs among donors in an Asian-associated ancestry cluster than the roughly 700-donor mean. Because HLA typing was missing for some donors at each locus, association tests included only the typed subset. Assigning TCR associations to individual alleles was difficult when HLA alleles, especially DR and DQ, strongly co-occurred. Sequencing depth was assumed to be roughly uniform across donors in the presence/absence analyses, though that assumption may not hold. In a later analysis, TCR association rates were found to vary across HLA loci, with the most associated TCRs seen for DRB1 alleles and the fewest for HLA-C alleles. A group of highly shared sequence variants was considered likely to be a technical artifact of the sequencing pipeline. Correlated functional status among segregating V segments might reflect linkage disequilibrium, but an unknown experimental factor could not be ruled out. The classifier was reported to diagnose cytomegalovirus status with high specificity and sensitivity in both the original cohort and the validation cohort. For the cohort, immune exposure information was limited to CMV serostatus. A further reported finding was that TCR beta sequences accurately predicted the HLA-A and HLA-B alleles for most subjects in the first cohort. An earlier analysis of approximately 530 of the donors showed that most TCR beta V segments appeared in productive rearrangements either about 87% or about 30% of the time, which broadly matched IMGT annotations. In a later analysis, HLA-associated TCR beta chains showed more clonal expansion and lower generation probabilities than non-associated chains that were equally common. The authors suggested that the approach could potentially be extended to other disease states and immunological phenotypes. Three of the identified cytomegalovirus-associated TCR beta chains were confirmed in vitro to be specific for cytomegalovirus antigens. In a later analysis, several top co-occurrence clusters were reported to appear linked to parvovirus B19, influenza, CMV and Epstein-Barr virus. Only TCR beta chains were sequenced in this cohort, and the absence of alpha or paired-chain data limited detectable features. In the study, roughly 160 TCR beta chains were listed as associated with cytomegalovirus. Across donors, most TCR sequences were observed very rarely, whereas some public TCRs were present in many individuals. Specific HLA alleles were associated with 16,951 TCR beta sequences at a false discovery rate of 0.05 in a later analysis. Some IMGT-functional V segments, including TRBV6-2 and TRBV6-3, could not be distinguished by the 87-base-pair reads and were therefore excluded. A later analysis found that most CMV-associated TCR beta chains appeared HLA-restricted, with HLA associations seemingly driven largely by CMV exposure. Because counts were too low, roughly 16 rarely observed V segments, including chromosome 9 orphons, were excluded from the earlier analysis of several hundred of the donors.

The library was made by the immunoSEQ multiplex PCR assay. A mixture of 60 forward primers for TCR Vbeta segments and 13 reverse primers for TCR Jbeta segments was used in the multiplex PCR. The CDR3 region of rearranged TCR beta genes was amplified from genomic DNA by a multiplex PCR assay. Amplified TCR beta libraries were sequenced as 87-base-pair reads on the Illumina HiSeq System. Processing in the source paper ran as follows. A later analysis tallied tens of millions of unique TCR beta chains across the 666 repertoires, and around 12 million of those chains were shared by two or more donors. Raw reads were error-corrected and collapsed into unique sequences with a nearest-neighbor algorithm that merged closely related sequences to remove PCR and sequencing errors. CDR3 sequences were aligned to IMGT reference sequences to assign V, D and J gene segments. For a sequence to be retained, a match of at least six nucleotides was required to both a V gene segment and a J gene segment. Rearrangements were called productive when the CDR3 lacked stop codons and stayed in frame with V and J; all others were non-productive. Following IMGT convention, CDR3 was defined as the stretch from the second conserved V-encoded cysteine up to the conserved J-encoded phenylalanine. The earlier analysis of fewer than 750 of the donors excluded sequences that lacked an unambiguous match to a single V gene segment. An earlier analysis of some 500 of the donors classified V segments as functional when productive rearrangements were above 56.7% and as segregating when the standard deviation between donors was above 5%. A statistical classification framework was built to diagnose cytomegalovirus status from the catalog of TCR beta chain sequences. A later analysis assigned V and J genes by comparing TCR nucleotide sequences with IMGT/GENE-DB human TR gene sequences. The TCRdist pipeline was used in a later analysis to assign CDR3 sequences and most-parsimonious VDJ recombination scenarios. In a later analysis, each TCR beta chain was defined by its CDR3 amino acid sequence together with its V-gene family, and reads lacking a unique V-gene family were excluded. A later analysis removed 550 to 700 highly shared, low-generation-probability nucleotide sequences to deal with suspected cross-contamination and a sequencing artifact. For each public chain, a later analysis derived a clonal expansion index from normalized ranks of inferred template counts within each repertoire. Generation probabilities in a later analysis came from a VDJ recombination model fitted to out-of-frame rearrangements, and those results were checked against IGoR. Hypergeometric tests were used in a later analysis to score TCR-TCR, TCR-HLA and TCR-CMV co-occurrence, with a repertoire-size bias correction applied to the TCR pairs. To estimate false discovery rates, a later analysis permuted the HLA or CMV assignments 20 times. A later analysis grouped co-occurring TCRs with DBSCAN, adding TCRdist sequence similarity when clustering within HLA-allele-positive subsets. Repertoires with fewer than 30,000 or more than 120,000 public chains were left out of co-occurrence clustering, as were about five repertoires with anomalous nucleotide sharing. The immuneACCESS repertoire file appears here via TCRdb, limited to in-frame rearrangements. These files lack a portion of the clones; in checked studies, under half of the deficit traces to unresolved V genes, and the cause of the others is not known. V and J calls and clone size are as listed in that table; D and trimming were resolved from the DNA. Within this sample are 90,000 to 120,000 clones, with more than 75% of them counted one time only. The top ten constitute 2% to 3% of the sample.

The cohort comprised some 680 healthy bone marrow donors. At the time of sampling, every cohort member was nominally healthy, though immune exposures that went unrecorded were likely present. The donor tested CMV seropositive, placing the donor among the roughly 300 seropositive members of the cohort. A peripheral blood sample was provided by each donor, and peripheral blood mononuclear cells were used for TCR beta sequencing. The Qiagen DNeasy Blood Extraction Kit was used to extract genomic DNA from the blood cell samples. As for this clone: Its specific antigen is unknown. No clone much larger than this one lies a single base away; base qualities are absent.

This receptor chain uses TRBV6-5 and TRBJ2-7; TRBD1 could be the D gene, as 6 bases match. Sequences were obtained from PBMCs. This clonotype was sampled from a man younger than 40 in good health and CMV-seropositive. The DNA reads TGTGCCAGCAGTCCGTCGGGACACCTCCCCTACGAGCAGTACTTC. It is translated as CASSPSGHLPYEQYF.